The clone carrying this T cell receptor beta chain was seen only a few times. Its specificity is unknown. Investigators reverse transcribed all isolated RNA, so they sequenced expressed TCRB transcripts. The protocol was immunoSEQ multiplex PCR, while the TCRdb copy is restricted to in-frame clones and leaves out a portion. Here the sample spans approximately 150,000 clones, about 63% being singletons. The source of the sample is a study of beta chain features in type 1 diabetes. Study-wide results and caveats: In every one of the four CD4+ subsets, TCRB CDR3s were moderately but significantly shorter in Type 1 diabetes patients.

V lost 5 bases, J lost 1 base, and 7 bases stayed unmatched. CDR1 is MDHEN, CDR2 SYDVKM, per germline. CDR3 size: 16 residues. The rearrangement joins TRBV28 to TRBJ2-3, with 9 bases matching TRBD2. This TCR was recovered from a man aged 25-45 years with type 1 diabetes. The sample consisted of naive CD4+ T cells from blood. CDR3 sequence: CASSPGASGGTDTQYF. In DNA, the CDR3 is TGTGCCAGCAGTCCTGGGGCTAGCGGGGGCACAGATACGCAGTATTTT.